This entry lists 21 T cell receptor beta chains sequenced from one sample in a study of blood T cell repertoires in COVID-19. Some clones are missing from TCRdb's copy, which holds only in-frame ones; the method was immunoSEQ multiplex PCR. The sample lists almost 300,000 clones, around 84% occurring once. Sequenced material: peripheral blood. The source is a man aged 70-80 years with acute or convalescent COVID-19.

The rearrangement joins TRBV9 to TRBJ1-6; TRBD1 aligns across 9 bases. The CDR3 runs to 15 residues. Germline CDR1 and CDR2: SGDLS and YYNGEE. The junction had 3 bases not matched to a gene; V was cut back by 1 base and J by 7 bases. CDR3: CASSVQGQGNSPLHF. For the CDR3, the DNA is TGTGCCAGCAGCGTACAGGGACAGGGAAATTCACCCCTCCACTTT.

The V and J genes are TRBV2 and TRBJ2-1; 10 nucleotides match TRBD2. CDR1 and CDR2 from the germline V gene are SNHLY and FYNNEI. This CDR3 is built from 12 residues. J lost 12 bases, V lost 5 bases, and 4 bases had no gene match. The CDR3 here is CASSSSGSTQFF. CDR3 sequence (DNA): TGTGCCAGCAGTTCTAGCGGGAGCACGCAGTTCTTC.

The chain uses TRBV7-2 and TRBJ2-3, with 7 positions matching TRBD2. The CDR3 loop spans 16 amino acids. The V and J ends lost 2 bases and 6 bases, in that order; junction bases with no gene match: 11. Germline CDR1 reads SGHTA; CDR2 reads FQGNSA. The CDR3, as DNA: TGTGCCAGCAGCTTATTAGGAGGGAGGGCCGGGGATACGCAGTATTTT. Translating it yields CASSLLGGRAGDTQYF.

The chain employs TRBV30 and TRBJ1-1; 7 nucleotides line up with TRBD1. The CDR3 is 13 residues long. Germline loops: CDR1 GTSNPN, CDR2 SVGIG (reference sequence). V shed 2 bases, J shed 7 bases, and the junction held 7 bases outside the gene matches. CDR3 region: CAWSQTGEDEAFF. CDR3 bases: TGTGCCTGGAGTCAAACAGGGGAGGATGAAGCTTTCTTT.

The chain employs TRBV28 and TRBJ2-7; TRBD1 matches at 8 bases. Trimming took 1 base from V and 5 from J; bases not matched to a gene: 10. Germline V CDR1 and CDR2: MDHEN, SYDVKM. There are 16 residues in the CDR3. The CDR3 sequence is CASSLFVLRTGNEQYF. The DNA for the CDR3 is TGTGCCAGCAGTTTATTCGTTCTTAGGACAGGGAACGAGCAGTACTTC.

The chain carries TRBV5-1 and TRBJ2-3; D unresolved. CDR1 and CDR2 from the germline V gene are SGHRS and YFSETQ. V was clipped by 0 bases and J by 0 bases, with 14 bases between them. CDR3 length: 17 amino acids. The chain's CDR3 is CASSLGIWATSTDTQYF. As DNA, the CDR3 is TGCGCCAGCAGCTTGGGGATTTGGGCCACTAGCACAGATACGCAGTATTTT.

V usage is TRBV5-6 and J usage is TRBJ2-3; 9 nucleotides match TRBD1. Germline V gives CDR1 SGHDT, CDR2 YYEEEE. CDR3 size: 15 residues. V trimming: 4 bases; J trimming: 4 bases; junction bases outside the gene matches: 7. The DNA for the CDR3 is TGTGCCAGCAGCCTGGGACAGGGCGGGGCAGATACGCAGTATTTT. Amino acid sequence: CASSLGQGGADTQYF. Supplemented by reference TRBV5-6 and TRBJ2-3, the full variable domain reads DAGVTQSPTHLIKTRGQQVTLRCSPKSGHDTVSWYQQALGQGPQFIFQYYEEEERQRGNFPDRFSGHQFPNYSSELNVNALLLGDSALYLCASSLGQGGADTQYFGPGTRLTVL.

This sequence joins TRBV28 and TRBJ2-1, with 8 bases aligning to TRBD1. Germline loops: CDR1 MDHEN, CDR2 SYDVKM. The V segment lost 5 bases and the J segment 8 bases; nucleotides outside the gene matches: 11. The CDR3 runs to 15 residues. The CDR3 DNA follows: TGTGCCAGCAGTACCCCAGGGGGCCTTGGGCATGAGCAGTTCTTC. Translation: CASSTPGGLGHEQFF.

The chain carries TRBV10-3 and TRBJ2-1; 7 nucleotides match TRBD1. V shed 8 bases and J 3 bases; nucleotides not matched to a gene: 7. This CDR3 is built from 14 residues. CDR1 and CDR2 from the germline V gene are ENHRY and SYGVKD. The CDR3 coding sequence is TGTGCCATCGGCCGGGACAGATACTACAATGAGCAGTTCTTC. As protein: CAIGRDRYYNEQFF.

The chain recombines TRBV6-6 with TRBJ2-7, with D hard to call. CDR1 is MNHNY and CDR2 is SVGAGI in the germline V gene (reference sequence). Trimming took 6 bases from V and 7 from J, leaving 16 bases between them. CDR3 length: 13 amino acids. The CDR3 region is CASSSRSWAEQYF. CDR3 in DNA: TGTGCCAGCAGCTCTCGATCATGGGCGGAGCAGTACTTC.

The rearrangement links TRBV20-1 to TRBJ2-3; D ambiguous. Looked up from germline, CDR1 is DFQATT and CDR2 is SNEGSKA (reference sequence). There are 12 residues in the CDR3. Between the trimmed V and J ends, which lost 3 bases and 6 bases, there was a span of 10 bases. The CDR3, as DNA: TGCAGTGCTAGTGGTGACTGGGATACGCAGTATTTT. It codes for CSASGDWDTQYF.

The chain couples TRBV7-2 to TRBJ2-1; 13 bases fit TRBD2. The germline V gene encodes CDR1 SGHTA and CDR2 FQGNSA. CDR3 length equals 16 residues. V was pared by 1 base and J by 7 bases, with 4 bases of the junction left unmatched. The CDR3 region has the DNA TGTGCCAGCAGCTTAGTAGCGACTAGCGGGAGGAATGAGCAGTTCTTC. This translates into CASSLVATSGRNEQFF. Using reference TRBV7-2 and TRBJ2-1 for the parts outside the CDR3, the full variable domain is GAGVSQSPSNKVTEKGKDVELRCDPISGHTALYWYRQSLGQGLEFLIYFQGNSAPDKSGLPSDRFSAERTGGSVSTLTIQRTQQEDSAVYLCASSLVATSGRNEQFFGPGTRLTVL.

The V call is TRBV28, the J call TRBJ2-7; no reliable D call. V was clipped by 5 bases and J by 5 bases, with 10 bases between them. The CDR3 has 12 residues. Germline CDR1 reads MDHEN; CDR2 reads SYDVKM. The CDR3 DNA is TGTGCCAGCAGTCCGCACGGAGACGAGCAGTACTTC. Its translation is CASSPHGDEQYF.

The V and J genes are TRBV15 and TRBJ2-7; a possible D gene is TRBD1 (5 bases). This CDR3 is 14 amino acids long. The germline V gene encodes CDR1 LNHNV and CDR2 YYDKDF (reference sequence). With 4 bases removed from V and 4 bases from J, the gap between germline ends came to 14 bases. CDR3 nucleotide sequence: TGTGCCACCAGCACCGAGACAGTTATGTACGAGCAGTACTTC. It is translated as CATSTETVMYEQYF.

The chain uses TRBV3-1 (or the pseudogene TRBV3-2) and TRBJ2-5; tentatively, D is TRBD1 (6 bases). Looked up from germline, CDR1 is LGHDT and CDR2 is YNNKEL (reference sequence). This CDR3 comprises 16 residues. Deletions cut 1 base from V and 5 bases from J, with 17 bases between. CDR3 region: CASSQGTTGIRETQYF. As DNA, the CDR3 is TGTGCCAGCAGCCAAGGCACAACAGGGATAAGGGAGACCCAGTACTTC.

The rearrangement uses TRBV28 and TRBJ1-2, with D possibly TRBD1 on 6 matching bases. The CDR3 spans 14 residues. The V and J ends lost 1 base and 8 bases respectively, with 14 bases between them. Germline V gene sequence: CDR1 MDHEN, CDR2 SYDVKM. CDR3 protein: CASSLYRAFDGYTF. As DNA, the CDR3 is TGTGCCAGCAGTTTATACAGGGCCTTTGACGGCTACACCTTC.

V is TRBV9 and J is TRBJ2-7, with D possibly being TRBD1 (6 bases). Deletions cut 3 bases from V and 6 bases from J, with 16 bases between. There are 14 residues in the CDR3. CDR1 and CDR2 (germline): SGDLS, YYNGEE. This chain's CDR3 is CASSGQAALGEQYF. The CDR3 DNA is TGTGCCAGCAGCGGACAGGCGGCCCTGGGCGAGCAGTACTTC. Using reference TRBV9 and TRBJ2-7 for the parts outside the CDR3, the full variable domain is DSGVTQTPKHLITATGQRVTLRCSPRSGDLSVYWYQQSLDQGLQFLIQYYNGEERAKGNILERFSAQQFPDLHSELNLSSLELGDSALYFCASSGQAALGEQYFGPGTRLTVT.

The chain employs TRBV5-8 and TRBJ2-4; 7 bases line up with TRBD1. Germline assignment: CDR1 SGHTS and CDR2 YDEGEE. Trimming took 2 bases from V and 12 from J; bases not matched to a gene: 14. The CDR3 sequence is 15 residues long. Written as DNA, the CDR3 is TGTGCCAGCAGCTTTAAACAGGGGACCTATAGGGGTCAGTACTTC. Translating it yields CASSFKQGTYRGQYF.

The V call is TRBV11-3, the J call TRBJ2-2; 9 bases are shared with TRBD1. V lost 5 bases, J lost 5 bases, and 6 bases stayed unmatched. Germline values: CDR1 SGHNT, CDR2 YENEEA. This CDR3 is 15 amino acids long. The CDR3 DNA is TGTGCCAGCAGCCCGGGACAGGGCAGGACCGGGGAGCTGTTTTTT. Translation: CASSPGQGRTGELFF.

This chain uses TRBV5-6 with TRBJ2-5; D unresolved. The V end was cut by 4 bases, the J end by 3 bases, with 13 bases between. The CDR3 is 14 amino acids. Germline assignment: CDR1 SGHDT and CDR2 YYEEEE. The CDR3 coding sequence is TGTGCCAGCAGCCCTGCGATTCAAGAAGAGACCCAGTACTTC. Translation: CASSPAIQEETQYF.

This clone was seen at least ten times. This sequence joins TRBV18 and TRBJ2-1; D remains ambiguous. V lost 0 bases to trimming and J lost 7 bases, with 10 bases between them. CDR3 length: 14 residues. Germline V gene lookup returns CDR1 KGHSH and CDR2 LQKENI. CDR3 sequence: CASSPPSARNEQFF. The CDR3 DNA is TGTGCCAGCTCACCACCCTCGGCCAGGAATGAGCAGTTCTTC.